These 24 T cell receptor beta chains were all obtained from the same sample, sequenced in a study of regulatory T cells in long-lasting Graves disease. Relying on iRepertoire HTBI primers and Arm-PCR of CDR3 regions, the team built TCR beta libraries. TCRdb analysed the multiplex PCR reads with MiXCR anew, one entry per CDR3 protein. The sample lists approximately 440,000 distinct CDR3 sequences, roughly 16% occurring once. Time point of the sample: newly diagnosed GD, antithyroid drugs for less than 3 months. Following extraction of RNA from PBMCs, that RNA was used to make the TCR library. These same records also appear under a second study, on T cells in Graves' hyperthyroidism and ophthalmopathy.

Specimen: peripheral blood mononuclear cells (PBMCs), collected at new diagnosis, from a patient treated with antithyroid drugs. The receptor source for this set is a middle-aged man with Graves disease.

This clonotype was observed a handful of times. The genes are TRBV12-3 or TRBV12-4 and TRBJ2-7; TRBD2 matches 11 bases. The CDR3 contains 16 residues. Trimming cost V 6 bases and J 6 bases; bases outside gene matches: 13. CDR3 coding DNA: TGTGCCAGCAGCCAAATGACTAGCGGGATAGTTGTCGAGCAGTACTTC. As protein: CASSQMTSGIVVEQYF.

This clonotype was found many times. V gene TRBV6-9 combines with J gene TRBJ1-1; D gene unclear. In germline, CDR1 is MNHGY, CDR2 SVAAGI. This CDR3 spans 14 amino acids. The germline V and J ends were trimmed by 3 bases and 8 bases, with 16 bases remaining between them. This CDR3 is CASSYGLGQYEAFF. The CDR3 bases are TGTGCCAGCAGTTACGGTCTCGGGCAATACGAAGCTTTCTTT.

This clonotype was seen at least ten times. The V gene is TRBV7-3, the J gene TRBJ2-1; the match to TRBD2 covers 11 bases. The germline gives CDR1 SGHTA, CDR2 FQGTGA. This CDR3 contains 16 residues. The V segment lost 2 bases and the J segment 3 bases; nucleotides outside the gene matches: 3. The CDR3 sequence: CASSLLGTSGYNEQFF. CDR3 sequence (DNA): TGTGCCAGCAGCTTATTAGGGACTAGCGGCTACAATGAGCAGTTCTTC.

This clonotype was seen a handful of times. CDR3 bases: TGTGCCAGCAGTTTGGAGGGGGCGACTCAGCCCCAGCATTTT. This codes for CASSLEGATQPQHF. The chain links TRBV12-3 or TRBV12-4 to TRBJ1-5; 7 nucleotides match TRBD1. This CDR3 comprises 14 residues. After removal of 3 bases from V and 6 bases from J, the junction contained 5 bases not matched to a gene.

This clonotype occurred a few times. The gene calls are TRBV20-1 and TRBJ2-3; 7 bases agree with TRBD2. The CDR3 consists of 14 residues. V dropped 1 base and J dropped 7; count of bases not matched to a gene: 8. Looked up from germline, CDR1 is DFQATT and CDR2 is SNEGSKA (reference sequence). CDR3 loop: CSARASGAPNTQYF. The CDR3 DNA reads as TGCAGTGCTAGAGCGAGCGGGGCCCCGAATACGCAGTATTTT.

This clonotype was detected ten times or more. V usage is TRBV6-1 and J usage is TRBJ2-7, with D tentatively TRBD1 (6 bases). Per germline, CDR1 MNHNS and CDR2 SASEGT. V dropped 6 bases and J dropped 3 bases, with 18 bases sitting between them. This CDR3 spans 15 amino acids. CDR3 bases: TGTGCCAGCAGGCGAACCGCGGACAGTCTCTACGAGCAGTACTTC. Translation gives CASRRTADSLYEQYF.

At least ten counts were recorded for this clonotype. This sequence joins TRBV3-1 and TRBJ1-6; 7 nucleotides align to TRBD1. CDR3 length: 14 residues. Unmatched junction bases numbered 7, after V lost 4 bases and J lost 10 bases. The germline gives CDR1 LGHDT, CDR2 YNNKEL (reference sequence). The CDR3 DNA follows: TGTGCCAGCAGCCCTCGACAGGGAGACTCACCCCTCCACTTT. Its translation: CASSPRQGDSPLHF.

The CDR3 loop reads CASSTRQGARTDTQYF. The CDR3 DNA sequence: TGTGCCAGTAGTACTCGACAGGGGGCAAGGACAGATACGCAGTATTTT. The rearrangement joins TRBV19 to TRBJ2-3, with 10 bases aligning to TRBD1. With 4 bases clipped from V and 3 bases from J, the junction kept 7 bases outside the gene matches. CDR3 size: 16 residues. The V gene's germline CDR1 is LNHDA and CDR2 SQIVND (reference sequence).

The CDR3 loop is CASKLGANEKLFF. CDR3 DNA sequence: TGTGCCAGCAAACTCGGAGCTAATGAAAAACTGTTTTTT. The chain carries TRBV7-9 and TRBJ1-4; no definite D call. Germline CDR1 SEHNR, CDR2 FQNEAQ (reference sequence). The length of the CDR3 is 13 residues. V shed 7 bases and J shed 3 bases, with 9 bases lying between them.

This clonotype was seen many times. V is TRBV7-2 and J is TRBJ1-1, with D perhaps TRBD1 (5 bases). The CDR3 totals 15 residues. From germline, CDR1 is SGHTA and CDR2 FQGNSA. V was pared by 5 bases and J by 1 base, with 14 bases between. In DNA, the CDR3 is TGTGCCAGCAGCCCTCTCGGCAGGGCGAACACTGAAGCTTTCTTT. Translating gives CASSPLGRANTEAFF.

At least ten counts were recorded for this clonotype. The rearrangement uses TRBV4-2 and TRBJ2-1; TRBD2 matches 7 bases. This CDR3 spans 15 amino acids. Germline trimming cut 4 bases from V and 7 bases from J; bases unmatched to any gene: 10. The V gene's germline CDR1 is LGHNA and CDR2 YNFKEQ. CDR3 sequence reads: CASSPTVSGRNEQFF. The DNA of the CDR3 is TGTGCCAGCAGCCCAACGGTTAGCGGGCGGAATGAGCAGTTCTTC.

This clonotype was seen only a few times. This chain connects TRBV7-9 to TRBJ2-6; the match to TRBD1 covers 11 bases. Germline CDR1 reads SEHNR; CDR2 reads FQNEAQ (reference sequence). The CDR3 spans 15 residues. V was pared by 6 bases and J by 6 bases, with 4 bases of the junction left unmatched. CDR3 region: CASSDGQGAANVLTF. The CDR3 coding sequence is TGTGCCAGCAGTGACGGACAGGGGGCGGCCAACGTCCTGACTTTC.

This clonotype was seen repeatedly, ten times or more. The V and J genes are TRBV20-1 and TRBJ2-5; TRBD1 or TRBD2 may be the D gene (5 bases each). The V gene's germline CDR1 is DFQATT and CDR2 SNEGSKA (reference sequence). This CDR3 is built from 17 residues. Trimming took off 4 bases at V and 3 bases at J, with 24 bases between the two ends. CDR3 residues: CSAILSGARRSEETQYF. The CDR3, as DNA: TGCAGTGCTATCCTCTCCGGGGCGAGGCGGAGTGAAGAGACCCAGTACTTC.

The chain has TRBV6-1 and TRBJ1-3; D unresolved. V lost 4 bases, J lost 4 bases, and 8 bases lay in between. Germline V gives CDR1 MNHNS, CDR2 SASEGT. The CDR3 extends over 13 amino acids. The CDR3 DNA reads as TGTGCCAGCAGTGCAGAAGGCGGAAACACCATATATTTT. Amino acid sequence: CASSAEGGNTIYF.

The chain joins TRBV29-1 to TRBJ1-1; no reliable D call. The CDR3 has 13 amino acids. CDR1 and CDR2 from the germline V gene are SQVTM and ANQGSEA. V was trimmed by 2 bases and J by 4 bases, leaving 11 bases between them. In DNA, the CDR3 is TGCAGCGTTGAAACAAATAAGGGCACTGAAGCTTTCTTT. The encoded protein is CSVETNKGTEAFF.

This clonotype has ten or more counts. This chain links TRBV3-1 with TRBJ1-5; no clear D gene. V dropped 2 bases and J dropped 4 bases, with 9 bases sitting between them. The CDR3 contains 14 residues. Germline V gene data show CDR1 as LGHDT and CDR2 as YNNKEL (reference sequence). Written as DNA, the CDR3 is TGTGCCAGCAGCCAAAGCAAACAGAATCAGCCCCAGCATTTT. As protein: CASSQSKQNQPQHF.

On this clonotype: A read error may be the cause here, since a much bigger clone is one base away. This chain links TRBV28 with TRBJ2-5; a weak D match, TRBD2 (6 bases). Per germline, CDR1 MDHEN and CDR2 SYDVKM. Trimming shortened V by 3 bases and J by 11 bases, and 22 bases separated the two germline ends. The CDR3 is 15 amino acids. The CDR3 DNA reads TGTGCCAGCAGTTTCGGACTATCTAATCCTATTGAGCAGTACTTC. Protein product: CASSFGLSNPIEQYF.

A remark on this clonotype: A much larger clone lies a single base off, so this may be a read error. This is likely a read error, given that the CDR3 carries no conserved phenylalanine or tryptophan at its end. It is unclear where the CDR3 begins or ends on the DNA, so no DNA is shown, and the CDR3 is as TCRdb lists it. The chain joins TRBV2 to TRBJ2-3; the D call in the table, TRBD1, was not verified against the DNA. Germline V gene sequence: CDR1 SNHLY, CDR2 FYNNEI. The CDR3 is 13 amino acids in total, end residues counted. CDR3 loop: CASSDQGISEQYL.

The table lists this clonotype with many counts. This sequence joins TRBV28 and TRBJ2-3; 9 bases agree with TRBD2. Germline V lookup: CDR1 MDHEN, CDR2 SYDVKM. Unmatched junction bases numbered 8, after V lost 3 bases and J lost 1 base. This CDR3 contains 17 residues. The chain's CDR3 is CASSFFGLAGRTDTQYF. In DNA, the CDR3 is TGTGCCAGCAGTTTTTTTGGGCTAGCGGGACGCACAGATACGCAGTATTTT.

This clonotype was seen many times. This chain uses TRBV11-3 with TRBJ2-2; maybe TRBD2 (6 bases). The length of the CDR3 is 13 residues. V was pared by 4 bases and J by 6 bases, with 9 bases between. CDR1 and CDR2 from the germline V gene are SGHNT and YENEEA. The CDR3 is CASSSSASGELFF. The CDR3 region has the DNA TGTGCCAGCAGCTCTAGCGCTTCCGGGGAGCTGTTTTTT.

This clonotype was seen repeatedly, ten times or more. V gene TRBV7-6 combines with J gene TRBJ2-1; possibly TRBD1 for D (5 bases). The CDR3 is made up of 15 amino acids. Germline V gene data show CDR1 as SGHVS and CDR2 as FNYEAQ. Trimming left V 4 bases short and J 2 bases short, with 12 bases between. The CDR3 sequence: CASSSTVQTYNEQFF. CDR3 DNA: TGTGCCAGCAGCTCGACAGTCCAGACCTACAATGAGCAGTTCTTC.

A few counts support this clonotype. The chain has TRBV20-1 and TRBJ2-7; D not resolved. There are 11 residues in the CDR3. Trimming pared 2 bases from V and 5 bases from J, leaving 7 bases between. Germline V gene sequence: CDR1 DFQATT, CDR2 SNEGSKA (reference sequence). The CDR3 protein is CSARPVDEQYF. Written as DNA, the CDR3 is TGCAGTGCTAGACCAGTGGACGAGCAGTACTTC.

This clonotype was detected many times. The genes are TRBV3-1 and TRBJ2-1, with 11 bases matching TRBD2. V gave up 4 bases and J gave up 6 bases; unmatched junction bases: 2. Per germline, CDR1 LGHDT and CDR2 YNNKEL (reference sequence). There are 14 residues in the CDR3. CDR3 in amino acids: CASSLTSGINEQFF. The CDR3 coding sequence is TGTGCCAGCAGCCTGACTAGCGGGATCAATGAGCAGTTCTTC.

Many counts were recorded for this clonotype. The V call is TRBV29-1, the J call TRBJ2-1; 11 bases match TRBD1. CDR3 length: 13 residues. After removal of 6 bases from V and 7 bases from J, the junction contained 5 bases not matched to a gene. Germline CDR1 reads SQVTM; CDR2 reads ANQGSEA. CDR3 sequence: CSVDRGPLNEQFF. The CDR3 DNA reads as TGCAGCGTGGACAGGGGGCCGTTAAATGAGCAGTTCTTC.